A single T cell receptor beta chain is shown here with its context. Its antigen has not been determined. Per-base qualities were not stored, and no clone one base away is much larger. This sample is part of a study of blood T cell repertoires in COVID-19 (dated by TCRdb to between 2020 and 2021). Regarding the research as a whole: Samples from collaborators originated in the United States, Italy and Spain and spanned both the acute and convalescent phases of COVID-19. The material from the prospective study consisted of cDNA or gDNA derived from T cells, B-cell-depleted T cells, or PBMCs. Subjects who had been exposed to COVID-19, were actively infected with it, or had recovered from it provided the deeply sampled blood TCRbeta repertoires that made up the dataset. The repertoires were released in a freely available public database intended as a resource for research on the immune response to SARS-CoV-2. Samples came from the ongoing ImmuneRACE study (first 160 participants) plus 1,254 subjects from 6 global collaborators. A de-identified subject ID, COVID-19 status, age in years and sex were almost always included in the sample metadata. Where available, HLA class I and class II types were obtained from metadata supplied by the sample provider rather than from assay-based typing.

Collaborating institutions collected whole blood in K2EDTA tubes following their own protocols. For TCRbeta analysis, collaborators shipped samples as frozen whole blood, isolated PBMCs, or DNA extracted from either of those sample types. Including the terminal cysteine and phenylalanine, the CDR3 comprises 16 residues. This entry keeps only the CDR3 DNA: 48 bases, framed from base 1. CDR1 and CDR2, looked up from the germline V gene, are MDHEN and SYDVKM. The V end loses 3 bases and the J end loses 0 bases, and a stretch of 14 bases separates them. The immunoSEQ Assay, a bias-controlled multiplex PCR, was used to amplify TCRbeta CDR3 regions from genomic DNA. The authors' pipeline ran thus. The number of nucleated cells in each sample was estimated by amplification of reference gene primers within the assay. To quantify the absolute abundance of each unique TCRbeta CDR3 rearrangement, sequence reads were collapsed and filtered. For each sample, productive Simpson clonality was calculated as the square root of Simpson's diversity index over productive rearrangements. The immuneACCESS repertoire file appears here via TCRdb, limited to in-frame rearrangements. These files lack a portion of the clones; in checked studies, under half of the deficit traces to unresolved V genes, and the cause of the others is not known. V and J calls plus clone size are reproduced from that table; the DNA served to infer D and trimming. For this sample there are over 80,000 clones; about 87% appear just once. 15% to 20% of the sample goes to the ten largest clones.

What the research found in general, with its limitations: How much clinical and demographic metadata was included differed by source and by participant, and the metadata was provided uncurated.

Specimen: peripheral blood. The V gene is TRBV28 and the J gene is TRBJ1-1, with no reliable assignment of the D segment. The receptor was derived from a human donor in a cohort sampled during active COVID-19. The CDR3 reads CASSFENSRLNTEAFF. At the DNA level, the sequence is TGTGCCAGCAGTTTCGAGAACAGCCGCTTGAACACTGAAGCTTTCTTT.